This T cell receptor (beta chain) is drawn from a study of CD8 T cells in ankylosing spondylitis. Whole-study results and caveats: One TCR beta motif, made up of under ten highly homologous variants, appeared characteristic of ankylosing spondylitis blood. Clones linked with disease were CD8+ and fairly uncommon in the peripheral blood. Prior literature has documented some motif variants in synovial fluid and blood from reactive arthritis.

This clonotype showed up many times. What it recognizes is unknown. MiXCR, applied by TCRdb to the 5' RACE reads, yields one record per CDR3 protein. The table has 200,000 to 300,000 distinct CDR3 sequences, roughly a tenth seen once. Trimming left V 2 bases short and J 7 bases short, with 9 bases between. There are 13 residues in the CDR3. Germline lookup yields CDR1 SGHAT and CDR2 FQNNGV. The specimen was blood, either unsorted or a sorted T cell fraction (not recorded which). The clonotype originates from a male donor with ankylosing spondylitis or in good health (not recorded which). V and J are TRBV11-2 and TRBJ2-1, with D unresolved. The CDR3 spells CASSLLRVNEQFF. The CDR3, as DNA: TGTGCCAGCAGCTTACTTAGGGTAAATGAGCAGTTCTTC.